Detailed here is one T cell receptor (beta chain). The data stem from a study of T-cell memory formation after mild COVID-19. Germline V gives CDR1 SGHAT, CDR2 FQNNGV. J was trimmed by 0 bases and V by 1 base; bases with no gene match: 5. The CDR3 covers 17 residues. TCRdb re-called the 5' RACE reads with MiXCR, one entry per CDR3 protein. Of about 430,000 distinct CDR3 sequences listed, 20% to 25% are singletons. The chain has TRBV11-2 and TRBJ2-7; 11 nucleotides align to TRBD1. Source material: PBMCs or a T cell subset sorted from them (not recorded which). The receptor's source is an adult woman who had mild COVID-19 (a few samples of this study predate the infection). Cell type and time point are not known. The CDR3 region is CASSLGTGGSSSYEQYF. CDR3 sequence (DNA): TGTGCCAGCAGCTTAGGGACAGGGGGCTCTTCCTCCTACGAGCAGTACTTC.